One sample yielded the 6 T cell receptor beta chains listed below, sequenced in a study of blood T cell repertoires in COVID-19. Profiling relied on immunoSEQ multiplex PCR, and the TCRdb table lists in-frame clones only, not all of them. The table records under 95,000 clones, roughly three quarters of them present only once. Sequencing was done on a sample of peripheral blood. These receptor sequences come from a man between 65 and 79 years old with acute or convalescent COVID-19.

A single count supports this clone. The V and J genes are TRBV11-2 and TRBJ2-7; 9 nucleotides agree with TRBD1. The germline gives CDR1 SGHAT, CDR2 FQNNGV. V shed 1 base and J 7 bases; nucleotides not matched to a gene: 8. CDR3 length: 15 amino acids. The CDR3 loop reads CASSLVGTGTGEQYF. The CDR3 DNA reads TGTGCCAGCAGCTTAGTTGGGACAGGGACGGGGGAGCAGTACTTC.

The V and J genes are TRBV5-1 and TRBJ2-1; 11 positions agree with TRBD2. J was trimmed by 8 bases and V by 2 bases; bases with no gene match: 3. Germline V gene data show CDR1 as SGHRS and CDR2 as YFSETQ. CDR3 length equals 14 residues. CDR3 sequence (DNA): TGCGCCAGCAGCTTATTACTAGCGGGGGATGAGCAGTTCTTC. Protein product: CASSLLLAGDEQFF.

The chain employs TRBV4-1 and TRBJ1-2; the match to TRBD1 covers 7 bases. This CDR3 has 16 amino acids. The ends lost 0 bases at V and 4 bases at J; junction bases unmatched: 8. Germline assignment: CDR1 MGHRA and CDR2 YSYEKL. The CDR3 is CASSQDPGQATYGYTF. The DNA of the CDR3 is TGCGCCAGCAGCCAAGATCCCGGACAGGCGACCTATGGCTACACCTTC.

This clone was counted at least ten times. The chain couples TRBV2 to TRBJ2-5; 11 bases match TRBD2. The CDR3 is made up of 14 amino acids. Per germline, CDR1 SNHLY and CDR2 FYNNEI. V lost 8 bases and J lost 4; bases outside the gene matches: 6. The CDR3 DNA sequence: TGTGCCAGCTGTATAGCGGGGGGGCGAGAGACCCAGTACTTC. Protein sequence: CASCIAGGRETQYF.

The chain employs TRBV11-2 and TRBJ2-1, with 9 bases that match TRBD2. The junction had 8 bases not matched to a gene; V was cut back by 3 bases and J by 8 bases. Germline V gives CDR1 SGHAT, CDR2 FQNNGV. The CDR3 extends over 15 amino acids. CDR3 amino acids: CASSFSLAGQHEQFF. The CDR3 DNA sequence: TGTGCCAGCAGCTTTTCTCTAGCGGGGCAGCATGAGCAGTTCTTC.

The chain has TRBV27 and TRBJ2-3; D is unresolved. Trimming took 3 bases from V and 4 from J, leaving 5 bases between them. The CDR3 length is 12 residues. The germline CDR1 and CDR2 sequences are MNHEY and SMNVEV (reference sequence). The CDR3 region is CASSFEADTQYF. The CDR3, as DNA: TGTGCCAGCAGTTTCGAGGCAGATACGCAGTATTTT.